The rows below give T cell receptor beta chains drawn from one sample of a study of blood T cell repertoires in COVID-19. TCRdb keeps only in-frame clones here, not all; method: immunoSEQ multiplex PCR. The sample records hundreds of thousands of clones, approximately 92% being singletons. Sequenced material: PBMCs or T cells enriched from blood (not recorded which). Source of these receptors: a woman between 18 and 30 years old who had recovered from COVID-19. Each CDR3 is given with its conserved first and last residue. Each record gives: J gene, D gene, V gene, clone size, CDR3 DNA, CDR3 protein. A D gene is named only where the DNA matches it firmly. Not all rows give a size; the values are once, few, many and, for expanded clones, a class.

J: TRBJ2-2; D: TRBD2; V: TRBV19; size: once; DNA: TGTGCCAGTAGTATAGTTGGACTAGCGGGAGACACCGGGGAGCTGTTTTTT; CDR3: CASSIVGLAGDTGELFF
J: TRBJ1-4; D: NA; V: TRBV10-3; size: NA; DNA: TGTGCCATCAGTGACAGGGAAACTAATGAAAAACTGTTTTTT; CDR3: CAISDRETNEKLFF
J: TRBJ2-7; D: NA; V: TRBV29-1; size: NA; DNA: TGCAGCGTTGAACTCAGCTACGAGCAGTACTTC; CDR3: CSVELSYEQYF
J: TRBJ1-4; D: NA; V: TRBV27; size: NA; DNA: TGTGCCAGCAGTTTAGTTCCCACAGCAACTAATGAAAAACTGTTTTTT; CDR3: CASSLVPTATNEKLFF
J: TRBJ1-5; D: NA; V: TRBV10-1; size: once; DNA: TGCGCCAGCAAAAGGGGTAGCAATCAGCCCCAGCATTTT; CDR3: CASKRGSNQPQHF
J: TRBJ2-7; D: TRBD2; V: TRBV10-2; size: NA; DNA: TGCGCCAGCAGAGATAGCGGGGGATACGAGCAGTACTTC; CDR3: CASRDSGGYEQYF
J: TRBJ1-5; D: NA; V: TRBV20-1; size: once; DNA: TGCAGTGCTAGTGGGGGTGGGGGCGATCAGCCCCAGCATTTT; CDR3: CSASGGGGDQPQHF
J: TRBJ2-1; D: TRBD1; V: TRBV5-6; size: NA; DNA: TGTGCCAGCAGTTATGGACAGGGACACCCCAATGAGCAGTTCTTC; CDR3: CASSYGQGHPNEQFF
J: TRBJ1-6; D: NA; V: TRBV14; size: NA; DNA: TGTGCCAGCAGCCAAATTGCCGGGCCGGGGGTTAATAATTCACCCCTCCACTTT; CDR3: CASSQIAGPGVNNSPLHF
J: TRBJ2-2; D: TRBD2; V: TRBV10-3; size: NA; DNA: TGTGCCATCAGTGAGTCGAGGCCCGGGGGGTACACCGGGGAGCTGTTTTTT; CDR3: CAISESRPGGYTGELFF
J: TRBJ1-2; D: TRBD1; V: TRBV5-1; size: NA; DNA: TGCGCCAGCAGTATAACCCAAGGGGGCGATGGCTACACCTTC; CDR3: CASSITQGGDGYTF
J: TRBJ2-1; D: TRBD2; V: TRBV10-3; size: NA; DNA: TGTGCCATCAGTGATCGCGGGGGGGCCAATGAGCAGTTCTTC; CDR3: CAISDRGGANEQFF
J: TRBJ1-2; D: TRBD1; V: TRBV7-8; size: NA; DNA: TGTGCCAGCAGCTTAAGGTGGGACAGGGATAACTATGGCTACACCTTC; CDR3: CASSLRWDRDNYGYTF
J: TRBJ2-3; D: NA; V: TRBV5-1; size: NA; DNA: TGCGCCAGCAGTGCTCGGACTACCAGCACAGATACGCAGTATTTT; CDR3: CASSARTTSTDTQYF
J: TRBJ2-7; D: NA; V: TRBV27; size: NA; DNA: TGTGCCAGCAGTTTCCGGGACACCTCCTACGAGCAGTACTTC; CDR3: CASSFRDTSYEQYF
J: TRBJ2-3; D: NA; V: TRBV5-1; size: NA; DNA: TGCGCCAGCAGCTTCGGTTTTGCGGGGGCGCAAGATACGCAGTATTTT; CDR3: CASSFGFAGAQDTQYF
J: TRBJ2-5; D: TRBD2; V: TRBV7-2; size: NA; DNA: TGTGCCAGCAGCTTCGGCGGGGGGAGGTTTGAGACCCAGTACTTC; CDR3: CASSFGGGRFETQYF
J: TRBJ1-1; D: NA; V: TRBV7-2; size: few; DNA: TGTGCCAGCAGCTCCCAAATCGCCCTACAGGGTACCACTGAAGCTTTCTTT; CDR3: CASSSQIALQGTTEAFF
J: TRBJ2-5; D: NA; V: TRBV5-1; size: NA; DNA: TGCGCCAGCAGCTTGGCTGGCCGGGTCCAAGAGACCCAGTACTTC; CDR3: CASSLAGRVQETQYF
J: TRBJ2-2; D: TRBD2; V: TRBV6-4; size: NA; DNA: TGTGCCAGCAGTGAGAAACGGGGGGACACCGGGGAGCTGTTTTTT; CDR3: CASSEKRGDTGELFF
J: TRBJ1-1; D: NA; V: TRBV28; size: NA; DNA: TGTGCCAGCAGTTTTGTAAGGGGGTTAATGAACACTGAAGCTTTCTTT; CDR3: CASSFVRGLMNTEAFF
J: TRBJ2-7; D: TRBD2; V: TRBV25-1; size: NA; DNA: TGTGCCAGCCCTAGCGGGGGGAACCCTTGCTCCTACGAGCAGTACTTC; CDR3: CASPSGGNPCSYEQYF
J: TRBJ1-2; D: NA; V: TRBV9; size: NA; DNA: TGTGCCAGCAGCGTAGAGGGGGCTAACTATGGCTACACCTTC; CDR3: CASSVEGANYGYTF
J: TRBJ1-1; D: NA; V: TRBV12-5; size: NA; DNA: TGTGCTAGTGGTTTCAGGGTAGGGAACACTGAAGCTTTCTTT; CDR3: CASGFRVGNTEAFF
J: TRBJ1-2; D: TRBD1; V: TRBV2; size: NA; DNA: TGTGCCAGCAGTGGGGGGACAGGGACGTATGGCTACACCTTC; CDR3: CASSGGTGTYGYTF
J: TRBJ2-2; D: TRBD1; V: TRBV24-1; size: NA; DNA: TGTGCCACCAGCCCCGGACAGGGTGGGACCGGGGAGCTGTTTTTT; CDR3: CATSPGQGGTGELFF
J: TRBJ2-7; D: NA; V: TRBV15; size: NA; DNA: TGTGCCACCAGCAGAGAACTACAGGGATCCTACGAGCAGTACTTC; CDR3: CATSRELQGSYEQYF
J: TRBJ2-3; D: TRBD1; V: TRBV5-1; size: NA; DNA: TGCGCCAGCAGCTCGGGACAGGGAGGGACTAATACGCAGTATTTT; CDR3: CASSSGQGGTNTQYF
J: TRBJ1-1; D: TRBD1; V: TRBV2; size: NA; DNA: TGTGCCAGCAGTGGACAGGGAGGGAACACTGAAGCTTTCTTT; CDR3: CASSGQGGNTEAFF
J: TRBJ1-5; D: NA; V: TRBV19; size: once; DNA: TGTGCCAGTAGTGGACGACAGGCGGTCAATCAGCCCCAGCATTTT; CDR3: CASSGRQAVNQPQHF
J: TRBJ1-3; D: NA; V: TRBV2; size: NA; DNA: TGTGCCAGCAGTACCCACAGGCTTAACTCTGGAAACACCATATATTTT; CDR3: CASSTHRLNSGNTIYF
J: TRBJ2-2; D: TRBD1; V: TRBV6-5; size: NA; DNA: TGTGCCAGCAGGCAGGGGGCGAATACCGGGGAGCTGTTTTTT; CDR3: CASRQGANTGELFF
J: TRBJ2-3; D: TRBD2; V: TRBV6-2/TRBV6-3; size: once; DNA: TGTGCCAGCAGTCCACCTACTAGCGGGGGGGGGACAGATACGCAGTATTTT; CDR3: CASSPPTSGGGTDTQYF
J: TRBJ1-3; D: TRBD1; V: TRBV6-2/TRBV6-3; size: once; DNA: TGTGCCAGCAGCTGGGACAGCTCTGGAAACACCATATATTTT; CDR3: CASSWDSSGNTIYF
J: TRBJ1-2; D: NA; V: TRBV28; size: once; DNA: TGTGCCAGCAGTTCGACAGGCTTCGGCTACACCTTC; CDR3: CASSSTGFGYTF
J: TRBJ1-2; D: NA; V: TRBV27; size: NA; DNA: TGTGCCAGCAGTCGTTCGGGTCTTGGTGGCTACACCTTC; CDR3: CASSRSGLGGYTF
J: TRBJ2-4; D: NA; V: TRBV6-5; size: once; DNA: TGTGCCAGCAGTAGAGCCGGGACACCCTATGACATTCAGTACTTC; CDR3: CASSRAGTPYDIQYF
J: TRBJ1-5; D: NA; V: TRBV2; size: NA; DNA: TGTGCCAGCAGTTGGGACACCAATCAGCCCCAGCATTTT; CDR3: CASSWDTNQPQHF
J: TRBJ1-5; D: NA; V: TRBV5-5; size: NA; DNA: TGTGCCAGCAGCTTGGCCGCCGGGGCGGGGATTAGAAATCAGCCCCAGCATTTT; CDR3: CASSLAAGAGIRNQPQHF
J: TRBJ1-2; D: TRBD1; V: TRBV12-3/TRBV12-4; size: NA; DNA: TGTGCCAGCACCGGACAGGGGAACTATGGCTACACCTTC; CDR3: CASTGQGNYGYTF
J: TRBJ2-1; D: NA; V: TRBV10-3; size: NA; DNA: TGTGCCATCAGTGGGGAGACCCACAATGAGCAGTTCTTC; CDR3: CAISGETHNEQFF
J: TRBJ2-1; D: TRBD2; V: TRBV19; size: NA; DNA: TGTGCCAGTAGTTTTCTAGCGGGGGGTTACAATGAGCAGTTCTTC; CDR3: CASSFLAGGYNEQFF